This T cell receptor beta chain comes out of a study of T cells in women clearing cervical HPV infection. The study, taken as a whole, reports: TRBV6-7 abundance was lower in cases than controls (around 0.1% versus 0.15%).

As to this clone: Its antigen is not known. The read is 3 residues too short to cover the CDR3 end, so that end is filled in from the germline J gene.

The germline V gene has CDR1 KGHSY and CDR2 FQNENV. The ends were cut back, 5 bases at V and 6 bases at J, with 15 bases in the middle. The CDR3 has 14 residues. Data came from immunoSEQ multiplex PCR; TCRdb stores just in-frame clones and leaves some out. This table holds about 34,000 clones. The rearrangement links TRBV16 to TRBJ2-3, with D possibly being TRBD2 (5 bases). The receptor comes from a woman between 18 and 70 years old with a cervical HPV16 infection that either progressed to CIN3+ or cleared (not recorded which). The sequenced sample consisted of blood buffy coat. The CDR3 loop is CASSIGRGSDTQYF. CDR3 bases read: TGTGCCAGCAGCATCGGACGGGGATCCGATACG. The full variable domain, with the rest looked up from reference TRBV16 and TRBJ2-3, is GEEVAQTPKHLVRGEGQKAKLYCAPIKGHSYVFWYQQVLKNEFKFLISFQNENVFDETGMPKERFSAKCLPNSPCSLEIQATKLEDSAVYFCASSIGRGSDTQYFGPGTRLTVL.